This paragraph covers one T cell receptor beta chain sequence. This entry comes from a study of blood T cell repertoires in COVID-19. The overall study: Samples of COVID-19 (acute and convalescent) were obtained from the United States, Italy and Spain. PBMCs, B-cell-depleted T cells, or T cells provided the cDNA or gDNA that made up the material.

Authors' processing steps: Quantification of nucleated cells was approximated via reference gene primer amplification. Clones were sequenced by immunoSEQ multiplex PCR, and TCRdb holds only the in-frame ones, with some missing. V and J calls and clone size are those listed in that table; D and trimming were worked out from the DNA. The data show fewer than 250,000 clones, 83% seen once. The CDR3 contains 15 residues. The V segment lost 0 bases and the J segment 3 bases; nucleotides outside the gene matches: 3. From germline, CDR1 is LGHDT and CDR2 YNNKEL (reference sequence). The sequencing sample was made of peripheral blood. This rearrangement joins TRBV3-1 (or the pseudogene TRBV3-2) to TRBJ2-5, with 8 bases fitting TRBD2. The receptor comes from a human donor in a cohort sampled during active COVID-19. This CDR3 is CASSQDGGGKETQYF. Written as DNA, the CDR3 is TGTGCCAGCAGCCAAGACGGCGGGGGGAAAGAGACCCAGTACTTC.